This is a list of T cell receptor beta chains from one sample in a study of beta chain features in type 1 diabetes. Only in-frame clones appear in the TCRdb table, and some are missing; sequencing was by immunoSEQ multiplex PCR. The profile shows about 240,000 clones, roughly 14% of them singletons. Sequenced: naive CD4+ T cells from blood. The receptors were sampled from a man in his thirties or forties with type 1 diabetes. Both conserved end residues are part of each CDR3. A D gene is named only where the DNA matches it firmly. A clone size is listed for some rows: how often the clone was seen (once, few, many), or a class if it is expanded.

DNA	CDR3	J	V	size	D
TGTGCCAGCAGCCCGAGGCCGGGGAATGAGCAGTTCTTC	CASSPRPGNEQFF	TRBJ2-1	TRBV6-6	.	.
TGCGCCAGCAGGGTCCCGGGACTAGCGAACGGGGAGCTGTTTTTT	CASRVPGLANGELFF	TRBJ2-2	TRBV5-1	.	TRBD2
TGTGCCAGTACTTCAAGGGGGCTGGGCACTGAAGCTTTCTTT	CASTSRGLGTEAFF	TRBJ1-1	TRBV19	.	TRBD1
TGTGCCAGCAGCCCCATGGGGGGGAGCACAGATACGCAGTATTTT	CASSPMGGSTDTQYF	TRBJ2-3	TRBV5-4	.	TRBD2
TGTGCCAGCAGTCCCCGCGACAGGGGGCGTTCACCCCTCCACTTT	CASSPRDRGRSPLHF	TRBJ1-6	TRBV6-5	few	TRBD1
TGTGCCAGCTCGGCTAGCACAGATACGCAGTATTTT	CASSASTDTQYF	TRBJ2-3	TRBV18	.	.
TGCGCCAGCAGCCCGGCCGGGACAGGGCTTTATGGCTACACCTTC	CASSPAGTGLYGYTF	TRBJ1-2	TRBV5-1	.	TRBD1
TGTGCCAGCTCACCACCGTCGGTGGAGACCCAGTACTTC	CASSPPSVETQYF	TRBJ2-5	TRBV18	few	.
TGTGCCAGCAGCTTGCCAGGGGGTCGTAACAATGAGCAGTTCTTC	CASSLPGGRNNEQFF	TRBJ2-1	TRBV7-9	.	TRBD1
TGTGCCAGCAGTTTGGGGGGAGGGACGGGCACTGAAGCTTTCTTT	CASSLGGGTGTEAFF	TRBJ1-1	TRBV27	few	.
TGTGCCAGCAGCTTTATTACCGGGGAGCTGTTTTTT	CASSFITGELFF	TRBJ2-2	TRBV5-4	.	.
TGTGCCAGCAGCTTACGGACAGGGAGTACCGGGGAGCTGTTTTTT	CASSLRTGSTGELFF	TRBJ2-2	TRBV13	.	TRBD1
TGTGCCAGCTATAAGACTAGCGGGAGCACAGATACGCAGTATTTT	CASYKTSGSTDTQYF	TRBJ2-3	TRBV6-1	few	TRBD2
TGCAGCGTCTCAGGGGGCTACACTGAAGCTTTCTTT	CSVSGGYTEAFF	TRBJ1-1	TRBV29-1	.	TRBD1
TGTGCCAGCAGCTTGGAGGCAGGTGGTGACTATGGCTACACCTTC	CASSLEAGGDYGYTF	TRBJ1-2	TRBV5-6	.	.
TGTGCCACCGGTGTAGAGACCCAGTACTTC	CATGVETQYF	TRBJ2-5	TRBV10-3	.	.
TGTGCCTGGAGTGTGCGCCGAGACTCTGGAAACACCATATATTTT	CAWSVRRDSGNTIYF	TRBJ1-3	TRBV30	few	.
TGTGCCAGCAGCTTAGACCGGGGGTTAGGGTATGGCTACACCTTC	CASSLDRGLGYGYTF	TRBJ1-2	TRBV7-9	few	.
TGTGCCAGCAGCTTCTCGGCTGGAAACACCATATATTTT	CASSFSAGNTIYF	TRBJ1-3	TRBV7-6	.	.
TGCGCCAGCAGCCCGGACACTGTGAATGAGCAGTTCTTC	CASSPDTVNEQFF	TRBJ2-1	TRBV5-1	few	.
TGTGCCAGCAGTTACACGACTAGCGGGAGCTACGAGCAGTACTTC	CASSYTTSGSYEQYF	TRBJ2-7	TRBV6-6	few	TRBD2
TGTGCCAGCCGCTTGGGAGGGATGGAGACCCAGTACTTC	CASRLGGMETQYF	TRBJ2-5	TRBV7-9	few	TRBD2
TGTGCCAGCAGCTCACCGACTGCCCGGGACACTGAAGCTTTCTTT	CASSSPTARDTEAFF	TRBJ1-1	TRBV5-4	few	.
TGTGCCAGCAGTGAATACGGAGGGTCCTCTTACGAGCAGTACTTC	CASSEYGGSSYEQYF	TRBJ2-7	TRBV25-1	.	.
TGCAGCGCTAGTCGGACAGATACGCAGTATTTT	CSASRTDTQYF	TRBJ2-3	TRBV29-1	few	.
TGTGCCAGCAGCGGCAGAGGGCCTGGGGCCAACGTCCTGACTTTC	CASSGRGPGANVLTF	TRBJ2-6	TRBV2	few	.
TGCGCCAGGGCGACAGGGAACACTGAAGCTTTCTTT	CARATGNTEAFF	TRBJ1-1	TRBV5-1	.	.
TGTGCCAGCAGCCCTGCTGCGGGAGGGGCCGATACGCAGTATTTT	CASSPAAGGADTQYF	TRBJ2-3	TRBV7-2	few	TRBD2
TGTGCCAGCAGTTACTCGGGGGGAGGGCCTTACAATGAGCAGTTCTTC	CASSYSGGGPYNEQFF	TRBJ2-1	TRBV6-5	.	TRBD2
TGCGCCAGCAGCCGGACGGGATCCGGGGGCTACGAGCAGTACTTC	CASSRTGSGGYEQYF	TRBJ2-7	TRBV4-1	few	.
TGTGCCATCCGAGAGAATCCGAACACTGAAGCTTTCTTT	CAIRENPNTEAFF	TRBJ1-1	TRBV10-3	few	.
TGTGCCAGCTCACCGCGGCGGGGTACTTACAATGAGCAGTTCTTC	CASSPRRGTYNEQFF	TRBJ2-1	TRBV18	.	.
TGTGCCAGCAGTTACTCGGCAGGTAACTATGGCTACACCTTC	CASSYSAGNYGYTF	TRBJ1-2	TRBV6-5	.	.
TGTGCCAGCAGCTTGACCGGGGGGGAAGAGACCCAGTACTTC	CASSLTGGEETQYF	TRBJ2-5	TRBV5-6	.	TRBD2
TGTGCCAGTCACAGGGGGCTGGACGGGGAGCTGTTTTTT	CASHRGLDGELFF	TRBJ2-2	TRBV6-5	few	TRBD1
TGCAGTGCTAGTTCCGCGGATACGCAGTATTTT	CSASSADTQYF	TRBJ2-3	TRBV20-1	few	.
TGTGCCAGCAGCACAGGGGTTCAAGAGACCCAGTACTTC	CASSTGVQETQYF	TRBJ2-5	TRBV5-8	.	TRBD1
TGTGCCAGCACCCGAGGGGACACCCTTGGGGAAAAACTGTTTTTT	CASTRGDTLGEKLFF	TRBJ1-4	TRBV7-9	.	.
TGTGCCAGCAGCTTGAGGGGGGGTGAGTTCTTC	CASSLRGGEFF	TRBJ2-1	TRBV7-9	.	.
TGTGCCAGCAGCTTAGGGGCAGGGGTCGGAGAGACCCAGTACTTC	CASSLGAGVGETQYF	TRBJ2-5	TRBV7-6	.	.
TGTGCCACCAGCAGAGGCCCAACAGGGTCCCATCCGTACTTC	CATSRGPTGSHPYF	TRBJ2-7	TRBV15	few	.
TGTGCCAGCAGTGAATTGGGGCCCTACGAGCAGTACTTC	CASSELGPYEQYF	TRBJ2-7	TRBV2	.	.
TGTGCCACCGCTGAGGCCATAAGTGAGCAGTTCTTC	CATAEAISEQFF	TRBJ2-1	TRBV10-3	.	.
TGTGCCATCAGTGGGCAGGGGTCAGACACCGGGGAGCTGTTTTTT	CAISGQGSDTGELFF	TRBJ2-2	TRBV10-3	few	.
TGTGCCAGCAGCCGCGACAGGGACACTGAAGCTTTCTTT	CASSRDRDTEAFF	TRBJ1-1	TRBV5-4	few	TRBD1
TGCGCCAGCAGCTTGGGGAGCACCAATAAGAACACTGAAGCTTTCTTT	CASSLGSTNKNTEAFF	TRBJ1-1	TRBV5-1	few	.